Sequencing of this T cell receptor (beta chain) was carried out in a study of cytomegalovirus exposure and HLA in healthy donors. The PCR employed 60 Vbeta primers together with 13 Jbeta primers. In the source study's methods: Approximately 73 million unique TCR beta chains, roughly 11 million shared, were counted in a later analysis. The method was immunoSEQ multiplex PCR; TCRdb's version includes in-frame clones alone and lacks a portion of them. V, J and clone size are taken as reported in that table, and D and trimming were inferred from the DNA itself. The data hold about 140,000 clones, with roughly four fifths observed a single time. Study-wide points: In a later analysis, at a false discovery rate of 0.05, 15,000 to 20,000 TCR beta sequences matched HLA alleles. Productive status was seen about 87% or about 30% of the time for most TCR beta V segments in an earlier analysis. Later analysis identified several of the most significant clusters that appeared linked to common viral pathogens.

The CDR3 length is 13 residues. In germline, CDR1 is GTSNPN, CDR2 SVGIG (reference sequence). V shed 0 bases and J shed 4 bases, with 7 bases lying between them. Concerning this clone itself: Its target is unknown.

The receptor was derived from a woman aged 50 to 65 in good health and CMV-seropositive. The sample was PBMCs. The V gene is TRBV30, the J gene TRBJ2-4, with D possibly TRBD1 on 6 matching bases. CDR3 in amino acids: CAWSVQGKNIQYF. CDR3 DNA: TGTGCCTGGAGTGTTCAGGGGAAAAACATTCAGTACTTC.